Listed below are T cell receptor beta chains from one sample, sequenced in a study of T cells in localized non-small cell lung cancer. Produced via immunoSEQ multiplex PCR; TCRdb's table is partial and in-frame only. The top ten clones hold roughly 9.1% of a sample with fewer than 20,000 clones, around 89% of them seen once. The sequencing used peripheral blood, collected before any cancer treatment. Receptors were obtained from a man aged 40 to 69 with stage I lung adenocarcinoma. The CDR3 runs from the conserved cysteine through the conserved F or W. The D gene is left open where the match is weak. The size field is filled for only some rows; it gives once, few, many or a size class.

>.|.|TRBJ1-1|TRBV18
CASSPPAGLYTEAFF
>TRBD1|.|TRBJ1-2|TRBV7-2
CASSLGTGLNEGGGYTF
>.|.|TRBJ2-3|TRBV7-8
CASALSPGPSETTDTQYF
>TRBD1|.|TRBJ2-2|TRBV27
CASSLVTGGAGELFF
>.|.|TRBJ1-4|TRBV27
CASSFVGRGGEKLFF
>.|.|TRBJ1-1|TRBV5-1
CASSLEGPEAFF
>.|few|TRBJ1-1|TRBV11-2
CASSLATGIGGNTEAFF
>.|.|TRBJ1-2|TRBV6-5
CASSYSIYRVGYTF
>TRBD1|.|TRBJ2-2|TRBV14
CASSQDPGQGTGELFF
>TRBD1|.|TRBJ2-1|TRBV7-8
CASSQNGQVSYNEQFF
>.|.|TRBJ2-2|TRBV18
CASSEAGTTATGELFF
>.|.|TRBJ1-5|TRBV19
CASSPGDSHQPQHF
>.|.|TRBJ1-5|TRBV2
CASRGEGVSNQPQHF
>.|.|TRBJ2-7|TRBV12-5
CASGLIRGREQYF
>.|.|TRBJ2-7|TRBV6-1
CASSVRPYEQYF
>.|.|TRBJ2-3|TRBV19
CASSIPSDPRSQYF
>.|.|TRBJ2-7|TRBV5-6
CASSFGTDWGYEQYF
>.|few|TRBJ1-2|TRBV30
CAWSAAEIQGFGYGYTF
>.|.|TRBJ2-5|TRBV12-5
CASGFGPRETQYF
>.|.|TRBJ1-4|TRBV14
CASSQGHATNEKLFF
>.|.|TRBJ2-7|TRBV4-1
CASSQEAVPYEQYF
>.|.|TRBJ1-2|TRBV19
CASSIGGTSPYGYTF